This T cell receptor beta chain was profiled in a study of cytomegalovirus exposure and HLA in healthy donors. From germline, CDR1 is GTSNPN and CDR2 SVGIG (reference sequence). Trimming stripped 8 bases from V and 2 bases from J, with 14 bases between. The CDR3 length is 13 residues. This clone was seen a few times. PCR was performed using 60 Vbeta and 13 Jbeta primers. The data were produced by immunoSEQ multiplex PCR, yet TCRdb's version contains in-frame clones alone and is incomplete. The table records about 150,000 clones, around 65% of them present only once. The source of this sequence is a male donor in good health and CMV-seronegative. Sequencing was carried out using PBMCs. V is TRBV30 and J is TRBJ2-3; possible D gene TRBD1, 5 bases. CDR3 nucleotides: TGTGCCCAAGAAGGGGCGACCACAGATACGCAGTATTTT. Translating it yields CAQEGATTDTQYF.